This TCR beta chain was documented in a study of regulatory and conventional T cells in RAG deficiency. The germline V and J ends were trimmed by 2 bases and 1 base, with 10 bases remaining between them. The CDR3 covers 14 residues. Germline V lookup: CDR1 SGDLS, CDR2 YYNGEE. The protocol was immunoSEQ multiplex PCR, while the TCRdb copy is restricted to in-frame clones and leaves out a portion. This table has around 6,000 clones, around 92% appearing once. The receptor was isolated from a human donor with RAG deficiency presenting as severe combined immunodeficiency. Material for sequencing was CD8+ T cells sorted from blood. V and J are TRBV9 and TRBJ2-7; D gene unclear. CDR3 in amino acids: CASSVGSRSYEQYF. The CDR3 nucleotides are TGTGCCAGCAGCGTCGGTTCCAGGTCCTACGAGCAGTACTTC.